This TCR beta chain emerged from a study of CD8+ T cells in alopecia areata (dated by TCRdb to 2016 to 2019). Broadly, across the study: Treated patients were enrolled in an open-label pilot trial of oral tofacitinib at 5 to 10 mg twice daily for moderate-to-severe alopecia areata. TCRbeta CDR3 regions were amplified by immunoSEQ multiplex PCR with 35 Vbeta forward and 13 Jbeta reverse primers. The RNA source kit depended on sample type: the PAXgene miRNA kit for fixed scalp, the miRNeasy kit for PBMCs, and the RNeasy kit for mouse skin. Human TCRbeta sequencing covered scalp tissue and sorted CD4+ and CD8+ peripheral blood T cells from patchy and totalis/universalis alopecia areata patients and healthy controls. In treated patients, disease severity was measured using the SALT score, which gives the percentage of scalp surface area affected. The study used high-throughput TCRbeta sequencing to examine T cell clonal expansion in alopecia areata, in both the C3H/HeJ mouse model and human patients. Patients received tofacitinib for 6 to 18 months and were then followed off drug for 6 months to check for delayed response and recurrence. Scalp clonality was compared across normal scalp (n=4), patchy alopecia areata scalp (n=8), and alopecia totalis/universalis scalp (n=8). Biopsies were taken from tofacitinib-treated patients at baseline and at 4 and 24 weeks of treatment, and a later scalp biopsy was taken in several of the tofacitinib-treated patients.

The germline V gene encodes CDR1 SEHNR and CDR2 FQNEAQ (reference sequence). The CDR3 goes from the cysteine to the phenylalanine over 15 residues. Here the CDR3 DNA is all that survives: 45 bases in frame from base 1. V is clipped by 1 base and J by 7 bases, and the sequence between their germline boundaries is 16 bases long. On this clone: The antigen this receptor binds is unknown. No per-base quality is available; no much larger clone lies one base away.

In the paper's terms, the treatment or condition label means: oral pan-JAK inhibitor, 5-10 mg twice daily. Lesional scalp punch biopsies and peripheral blood were collected from alopecia areata patients. PBMCs were isolated by density centrifugation and stained for CD3, CD4 and CD8, and CD4+ and CD8+ T cells were sorted on a FACSAria. Library preparation was by the immunoSEQ multiplex PCR assay. RNA was extracted from all samples and reverse transcribed into cDNA, which served as template for TCR sequencing. SuperScript III was used to make first-strand cDNA, primed with a 2:1 mix of oligo-dT and random hexamers. A synthetic immune receptor repertoire was used to measure amplification bias, and any remaining bias was corrected computationally. As for the authors' bioinformatics: Raw reads were preprocessed to remove errors, and CDR3 was defined by IMGT conventions from the conserved cysteine to phenylalanine. Clonality was computed as 1 minus the Shannon entropy, with the entropy normalized by log2 of the number of productive unique TCRs. Whether each scalp clone was CD4 or CD8 was inferred by checking scalp TCRbeta sequences against the CD4 and CD8 repertoires from sorted blood. This immuneACCESS table, as held by TCRdb, lists in-frame sequences with V and J called but not all clones. Of the missing ones, under half trace to an unresolved V gene in checked studies; the others have no known cause. That table supplies the V and J calls and clone size; D and trimming were determined from the DNA. The sample records 95,000 to 110,000 clones, 86% of which are singletons. The top ten hold approximately 10% of the sample.

Findings and caveats that apply to the study as a whole: The treated cohort was small, with a single nonresponder, so links between baseline CD8+ expansion and response need larger studies. Lesional scalp, especially in alopecia totalis/universalis, showed higher clonality and more expanded CD8+ clones than normal scalp, suggesting antigenic drive. Shared TCR sequences between patients were less evident than in mice, which may be partly attributable to HLA diversity in the patient population. Tofacitinib significantly lowered scalp clonality and the number of expanded CD8+ clones among the top 100 scalp clones. Scalp TCR repertoire analysis is complicated because resident alphabeta T cells in normal human skin are also sequenced, whereas mouse skin is dominated by gammadelta T cells. During tofacitinib treatment, many expanded lesional clones stuck around in both scalp and blood, and this persistence may partly explain why relapse happens after treatment is stopped.

The rearrangement combines TRBV7-9 with TRBJ1-1; the D gene is possibly TRBD1, with 6 bases matching. Source: CD8+ T cells sorted from blood, taken between weeks 30 and 35, from a patient treated with tofacitinib. The TCR was taken from a human donor with alopecia areata. In nucleotides, the sequence is TGTGCCAGCAGCTTAGGAAGCGTTGGACAGATTGAAGCTTTCTTT. Translation gives CASSLGSVGQIEAFF.